The sequence of this T cell receptor (beta chain) was determined in a study of blood T cell repertoires in COVID-19. For the study at large: Material from acute and convalescent COVID-19 was sourced from the United States, Italy and Spain.

Repertoires were generated with immunoSEQ multiplex PCR, while TCRdb's copy carries only in-frame clones and drops some. The sample yields fewer than 600,000 clones, 88% seen once. The CDR3 extends over 15 amino acids. Germline V lookup: CDR1 ENHRY, CDR2 SYGVKD. V dropped 7 bases and J dropped 6; count of bases not matched to a gene: 9. The sequence came from a woman aged 40-49 years who had recovered from COVID-19. The source material was PBMCs or T cells enriched from blood (not recorded which). The V call is TRBV10-3, the J call TRBJ2-2, with TRBD1 matching 9 bases. The CDR3 bases are TGTGCCATCACCACCGGGACAGGGTTTTCCGGGGAGCTGTTTTTT. Protein: CAITTGTGFSGELFF.